The entry below describes one T cell receptor beta chain. There are a few counts of this clonotype. Its antigen specificity is not known. There are no base qualities to consult, and no much larger clone falls within one base. Receptors were amplified or captured by 5' RACE. The run used a NextSeq 500. To correct for sequencing error and PCR bias, the TCR library protocol tagged individual cDNA molecules with unique molecular identifiers. Sequencing covered both TCR alpha and beta chains, and within each sample the abundances of alpha and beta sequences were tightly co-correlated. As for how the authors treated the data: V gene, J gene and CDR3 annotation of TCR sequences was performed with Decombinator V4. Expanded TCRs were defined as changing significantly between any two time points under a Poisson model with p below 0.0001. TCR abundances were normalised to the total number of TCRs sequenced per sample and were expressed as counts per million. MAIT TCRs were defined by TRAV1-2 paired with TRAJ12, TRAJ20 or TRAJ33, and iNKT TCRs by TRAV10 paired with TRAJ18. VDJdb, accessed on 1 November 2021, was searched for TCRs annotated for CMV, EBV and SARS-CoV-2, and TCRs annotated for more than one antigen were excluded. TCRdb reanalyzed the raw reads on its own, using fastp at Q25 for trimming and MiXCR for clone calling, and kept in-frame beta chains. Rows are combined by CDR3 protein, so each entry shows the most common genes and DNA. The V and J calls here are based on TCRdb, not the publication. Across this sample there are roughly 40,000 distinct CDR3 sequences, with about 7% seen only once. Approximately 8.3% of the sample lies in the top ten.

This sample is part of a study of early T cells in non-severe SARS-CoV-2 infection (dated by TCRdb to 2020 to 2022). Looking at the study overall: TCR sequencing used bulk RNA from unsorted whole blood, so alpha and beta chains could not be paired. Overall study outcomes, separate from this receptor: VDJdb matching was skewed toward anti-spike CD8 responses, so virus-specific expansions were likely underestimated and private and CD4 specificities were missed.

This was a case-control study nested in a cohort of healthcare workers in London, UK, who had nasopharyngeal swab PCR tests and blood samples taken every week. Healthcare workers were recruited during the week of the UK lockdown, between 23 and 31 March 2020, and followed weekly for up to roughly 15 weeks. Trimming removed 6 bases from V and 4 bases from J, leaving 4 bases between the germline ends. Looking up the germline V gene (reference sequence) yields CDR1 MNHEY and CDR2 SMNVEV. The CDR3 spans 10 residues, from the cysteine through the phenylalanine. The read is trimmed to its CDR3 DNA, 30 bases read in frame from base 1.

The source is an adult who was a healthcare worker with PCR-confirmed SARS-CoV-2 infection or an uninfected control (not recorded which). Sample: whole blood. In this chain, TRBV27 is recombined with TRBJ2-7, with the D gene too uncertain to name. DNA sequence: TGTGCCAGCAGACAGTACGAGCAGTACTTC. Its protein is CASRQYEQYF.